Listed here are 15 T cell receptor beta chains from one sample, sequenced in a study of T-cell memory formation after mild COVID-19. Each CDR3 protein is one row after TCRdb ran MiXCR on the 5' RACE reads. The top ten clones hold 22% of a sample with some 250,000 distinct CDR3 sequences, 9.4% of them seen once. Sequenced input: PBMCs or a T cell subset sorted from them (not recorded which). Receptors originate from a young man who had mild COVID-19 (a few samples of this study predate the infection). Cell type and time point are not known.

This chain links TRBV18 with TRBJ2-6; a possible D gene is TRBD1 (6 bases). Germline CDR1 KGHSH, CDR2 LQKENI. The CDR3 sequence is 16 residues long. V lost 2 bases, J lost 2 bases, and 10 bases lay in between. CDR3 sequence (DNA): TGTGCCAGCTCACCAAGAGGGGGAGCTGGGGCCAACGTCCTGACTTTC. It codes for CASSPRGGAGANVLTF.

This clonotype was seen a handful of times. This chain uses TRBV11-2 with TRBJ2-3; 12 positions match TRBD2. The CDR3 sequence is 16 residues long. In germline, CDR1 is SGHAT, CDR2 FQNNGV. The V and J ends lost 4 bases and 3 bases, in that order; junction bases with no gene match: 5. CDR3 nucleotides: TGTGCCAGCAGCTCTGGACTAGCGGGACCGACAGATACGCAGTATTTT. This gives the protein CASSSGLAGPTDTQYF.

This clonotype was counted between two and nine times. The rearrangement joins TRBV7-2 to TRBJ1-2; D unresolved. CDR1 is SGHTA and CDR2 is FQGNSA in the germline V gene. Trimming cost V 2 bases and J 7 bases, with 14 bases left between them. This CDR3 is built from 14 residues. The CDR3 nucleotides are TGTGCCAGCAGCTTATGGTGGCACCAGGCTGGCTACACCTTC. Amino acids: CASSLWWHQAGYTF.

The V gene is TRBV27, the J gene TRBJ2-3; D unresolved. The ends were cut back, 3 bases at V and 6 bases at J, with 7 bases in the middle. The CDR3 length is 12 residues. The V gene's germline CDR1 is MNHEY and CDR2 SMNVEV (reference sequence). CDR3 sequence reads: CASSFPGDTQYF. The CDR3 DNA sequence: TGTGCCAGCAGTTTCCCCGGGGATACGCAGTATTTT.

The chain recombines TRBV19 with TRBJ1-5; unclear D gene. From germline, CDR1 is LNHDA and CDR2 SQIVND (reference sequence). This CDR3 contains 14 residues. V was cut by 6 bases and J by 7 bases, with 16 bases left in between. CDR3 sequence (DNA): TGTGCCAGTAGCCCCGGTCACCGATTACAGCCCCAGCATTTT. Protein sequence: CASSPGHRLQPQHF.

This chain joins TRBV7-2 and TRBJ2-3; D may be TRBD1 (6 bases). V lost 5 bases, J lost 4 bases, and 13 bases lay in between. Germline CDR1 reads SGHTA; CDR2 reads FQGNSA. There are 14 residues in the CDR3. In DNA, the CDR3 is TGTGCCAGCAGCCCACGGACAGCTCCAGATACGCAGTATTTT. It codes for CASSPRTAPDTQYF.

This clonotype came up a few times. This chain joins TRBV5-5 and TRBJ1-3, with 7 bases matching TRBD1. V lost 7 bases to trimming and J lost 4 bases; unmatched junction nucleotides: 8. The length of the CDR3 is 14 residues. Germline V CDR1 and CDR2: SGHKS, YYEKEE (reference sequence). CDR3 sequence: CASSQGPAGNTIYF. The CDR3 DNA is TGTGCCAGCTCACAGGGGCCCGCGGGAAACACCATATATTTT.

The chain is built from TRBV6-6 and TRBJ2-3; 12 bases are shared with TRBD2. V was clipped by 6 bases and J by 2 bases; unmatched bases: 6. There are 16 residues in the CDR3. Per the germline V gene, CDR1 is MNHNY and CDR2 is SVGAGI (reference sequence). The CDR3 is CASSHTSGGLTDTQYF. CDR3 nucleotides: TGTGCCAGCAGCCACACTAGCGGGGGGCTCACAGATACGCAGTATTTT.

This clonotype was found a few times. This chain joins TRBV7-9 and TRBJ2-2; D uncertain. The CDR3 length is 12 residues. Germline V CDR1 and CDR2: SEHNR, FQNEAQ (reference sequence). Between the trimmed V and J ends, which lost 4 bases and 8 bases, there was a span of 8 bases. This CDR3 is CASSSPAGELFF. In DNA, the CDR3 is TGTGCCAGCAGCTCCCCGGCGGGGGAGCTGTTTTTT.

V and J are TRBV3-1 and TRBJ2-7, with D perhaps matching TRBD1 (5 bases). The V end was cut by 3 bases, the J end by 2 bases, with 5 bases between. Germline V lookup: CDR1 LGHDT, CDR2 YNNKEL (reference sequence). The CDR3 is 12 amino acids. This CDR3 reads CASSHRAYEQYF. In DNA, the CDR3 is TGTGCCAGCAGCCACAGGGCCTACGAGCAGTACTTC.

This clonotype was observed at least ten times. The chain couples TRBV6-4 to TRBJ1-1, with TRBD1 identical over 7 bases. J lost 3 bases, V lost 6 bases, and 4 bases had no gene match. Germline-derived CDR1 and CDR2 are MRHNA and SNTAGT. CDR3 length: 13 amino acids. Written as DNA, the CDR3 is TGTGCCAGCAGGGCCAGGGGGGACACTGAAGCTTTCTTT. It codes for CASRARGDTEAFF.

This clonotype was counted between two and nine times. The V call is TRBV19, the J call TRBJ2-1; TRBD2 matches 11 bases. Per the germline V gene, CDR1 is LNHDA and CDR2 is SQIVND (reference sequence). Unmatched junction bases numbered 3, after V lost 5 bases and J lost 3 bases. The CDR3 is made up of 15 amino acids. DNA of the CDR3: TGTGCCAGTAGTGATAGCGGGGGGGTCTACAATGAGCAGTTCTTC. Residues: CASSDSGGVYNEQFF.

The CDR3 coding sequence is TGTGCCAGCAGCCAACGCGGGGGGGCCGCTCGCACAGATACGCAGTATTTT. It yields the protein CASSQRGGAARTDTQYF. The chain employs TRBV4-2 and TRBJ2-3; 9 bases agree with TRBD2. This CDR3 has 17 amino acids. Germline V gene sequence: CDR1 LGHNA, CDR2 YNFKEQ. Trimming took 2 bases from V and 1 from J; bases not matched to a gene: 7.

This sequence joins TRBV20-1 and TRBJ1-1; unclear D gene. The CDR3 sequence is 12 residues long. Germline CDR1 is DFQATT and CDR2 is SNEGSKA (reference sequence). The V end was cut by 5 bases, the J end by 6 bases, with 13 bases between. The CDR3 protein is CSARIERAEAFF. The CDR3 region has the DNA TGCAGTGCTCGGATAGAAAGGGCTGAAGCTTTCTTT.

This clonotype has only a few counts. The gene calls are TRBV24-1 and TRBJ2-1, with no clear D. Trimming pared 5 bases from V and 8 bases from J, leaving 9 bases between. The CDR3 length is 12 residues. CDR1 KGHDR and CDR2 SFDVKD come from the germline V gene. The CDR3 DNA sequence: TGTGCCACCAGTGTTTTCCGGCATGAGCAGTTCTTC. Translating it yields CATSVFRHEQFF.